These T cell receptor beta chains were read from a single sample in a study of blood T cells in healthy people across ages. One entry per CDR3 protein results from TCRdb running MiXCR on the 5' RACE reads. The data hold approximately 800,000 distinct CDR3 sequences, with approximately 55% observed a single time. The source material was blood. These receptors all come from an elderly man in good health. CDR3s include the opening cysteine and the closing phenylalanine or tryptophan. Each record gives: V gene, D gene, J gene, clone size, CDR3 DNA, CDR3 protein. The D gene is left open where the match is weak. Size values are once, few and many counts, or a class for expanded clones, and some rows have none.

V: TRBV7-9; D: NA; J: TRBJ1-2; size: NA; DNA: TGTGCCAGCAGCTTTCCGGACTATGGCTACACCTTC; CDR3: CASSFPDYGYTF
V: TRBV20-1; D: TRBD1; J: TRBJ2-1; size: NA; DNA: TGCAGTGCTAGAGATCCGTGGAACAGCGGGACAGGGTACTCTGAGCAGTTCTTC; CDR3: CSARDPWNSGTGYSEQFF
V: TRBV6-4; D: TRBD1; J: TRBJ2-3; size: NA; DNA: TGTGCCAGCAGCTGGACAGGGACAGATACGCAGTATTTT; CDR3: CASSWTGTDTQYF
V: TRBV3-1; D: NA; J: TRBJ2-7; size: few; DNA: TGTGCCAGCAGCCAAGATTCCCGGGGCTACGAGCAGTACTTC; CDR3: CASSQDSRGYEQYF
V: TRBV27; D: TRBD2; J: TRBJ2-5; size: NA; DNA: TGTGCCAGCAGTTCAAGGACTAGCGGGCCTCAAGAGACCCAGTACTTC; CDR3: CASSSRTSGPQETQYF
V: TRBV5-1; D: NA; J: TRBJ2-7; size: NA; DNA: TGCGCCAGCAGCCCAGCTACCCCCTCCTACGGGCAGTACTTC; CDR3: CASSPATPSYGQYF
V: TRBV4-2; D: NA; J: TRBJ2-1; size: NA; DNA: TGTGCCAGCAGCCCTCGGGAGAGGGGGAAAAATGAGCAGTTCTTC; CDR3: CASSPRERGKNEQFF
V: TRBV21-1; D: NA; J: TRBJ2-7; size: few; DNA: TGTGCCAGCAGAGGGACTCCTAACTACGAGCAGTACTTC; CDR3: CASRGTPNYEQYF
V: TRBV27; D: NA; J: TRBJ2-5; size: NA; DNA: TGTGCCAGCAGTCTCTCTGGGGGATTGGAGACCCAGTACTTC; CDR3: CASSLSGGLETQYF
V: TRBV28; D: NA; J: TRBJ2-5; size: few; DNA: TGTGCCAGCAGACAGTTTCAAGAGACCCAGTACTTC; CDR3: CASRQFQETQYF